This TCR beta chain emerged from a study of shared clonotypes between healthy human individuals. Broader study findings: Generation probabilities were higher for clonotypes shared across all four sorted-subset donors than for unshared ones.

CDR3 size: 17 residues. With V trimmed by 4 bases and J by 5 bases, 16 bases remained unmatched. Germline-derived CDR1 and CDR2 are SGHAT and FQNNGV. Profiling relied on immunoSEQ multiplex PCR, and the TCRdb table lists in-frame clones only, not all of them. In the table there are roughly 1,500,000 clones, around 98% of which are singletons. As to this clone: Antigen: not known.

Sequencing was carried out using naive CD4+ T cells sorted from blood. Subset reported: CD45RA+ positively selected. This receptor was identified in a man younger than 40 in good health. V gene TRBV11-2 combines with J gene TRBJ2-5; 7 nucleotides match TRBD2. This CDR3 is CASSSKFFQLASETQYF. In DNA, the CDR3 is TGTGCCAGCAGCTCCAAGTTCTTCCAACTAGCGTCTGAGACCCAGTACTTC.